These 8 T cell receptor beta chains came from one sample sequenced in a study of T cells in Graves' hyperthyroidism and ophthalmopathy. The source material, RNA transcripts, was used to amplify TCR beta CDR3 regions. A first-round RT-PCR of the TCR CDR3 used the HTBI primer set. TCRdb used MiXCR to reprocess the multiplex PCR reads, holding one entry per CDR3 protein. Of 550,000 to 800,000 distinct CDR3 sequences detected, roughly 17% appear once; the ten largest clones hold around a sixth. Sequencing was performed on blood. The source is a man between 45 and 60 years old with Graves' hyperthyroidism.

This clonotype has just a few counts. The gene calls are TRBV7-8 and TRBJ2-1; 10 positions match TRBD2. The CDR3 extends over 17 amino acids. The V segment lost 6 bases and the J segment 7 bases; nucleotides outside the gene matches: 15. Germline V lookup: CDR1 SGHVS, CDR2 FQNEAQ. The CDR3 nucleotides read TGTGCCAGCAGGTTTAGGACTAGCGGTTTTCAAGCGAATGAGCAGTTCTTC. It yields the protein CASRFRTSGFQANEQFF.

There are a few counts of this clonotype. The chain combines TRBV9 with TRBJ1-5; D is unclear. V was cut by 6 bases and J by 1 base, with 14 bases left in between. The CDR3 totals 15 residues. Germline assignment: CDR1 SGDLS and CDR2 YYNGEE. The CDR3 bases are TGTGCCAGCAACGAAGGTGACTTCAGCAATCAGCCCCAGCATTTT. As protein: CASNEGDFSNQPQHF.

The rearrangement uses TRBV6-1 and TRBJ2-1, with 7 bases aligning to TRBD2. Germline V gene lookup returns CDR1 MNHNS and CDR2 SASEGT. The CDR3 consists of 13 residues. J lost 3 bases, V lost 9 bases, and 5 bases had no gene match. CDR3 coding DNA: TGTGCCAGTTGGACTAGGGACTACAATGAGCAGTTCTTC. It is translated as CASWTRDYNEQFF.

The genes are TRBV6-2 or TRBV6-3 and TRBJ1-1; 11 bases are a match to TRBD1. V trimming: 2 bases; J trimming: 4 bases; junction bases outside the gene matches: 6. The CDR3 length is 16 residues. Germline V CDR1 and CDR2: MNHEY, SVGEGT. CDR3 region: CASSYPTGQGVTEAFF. CDR3 in DNA: TGTGCCAGCAGTTACCCAACGGGACAGGGGGTCACTGAAGCTTTCTTT.

This clonotype has ten or more counts. The chain recombines TRBV12-3 or TRBV12-4 with TRBJ2-5; D is unclear. This CDR3 is built from 12 residues. Trimming removed 3 bases from V and 5 bases from J, with 7 bases in between. DNA for the CDR3: TGTGCCAGCAGTTTTCGAAGTGAGACCCAGTACTTC. It encodes CASSFRSETQYF.

Ten or more counts support this clonotype. CDR3 sequence (DNA): TGTGCCAGCAGTAACGGGCAAGAAGGTGAAAAACTGTTTTTT. Amino acids: CASSNGQEGEKLFF. The chain combines TRBV6-1 with TRBJ1-4; unclear D gene. Trimming cost V 5 bases and J 7 bases, with 14 bases left between them. The CDR3 consists of 14 residues. Germline V gene lookup returns CDR1 MNHNS and CDR2 SASEGT.

This clonotype was seen at least ten times. V usage is TRBV7-8 and J usage is TRBJ2-3; D may be TRBD1 or TRBD2 (6 bases each). Germline CDR1 and CDR2: SGHVS and FQNEAQ. Trimming removed 0 bases at V and 5 bases at J, with 18 bases between. The CDR3 sequence is 17 residues long. CDR3 residues: CASSLAGGRGGQDTQYF. CDR3 DNA sequence: TGTGCCAGCAGCTTAGCTGGTGGCAGGGGAGGCCAAGATACGCAGTATTTT.

This clonotype was counted only a few times. V is TRBV24-1 and J is TRBJ2-7; D unclear. Germline V CDR1 and CDR2: KGHDR, SFDVKD. This CDR3 region has 12 residues. The germline V and J ends were trimmed by 3 bases and 9 bases, with 11 bases remaining between them. The chain's CDR3 is CATSDQGNPQYF. The CDR3 bases are TGTGCCACCAGTGATCAAGGTAATCCGCAGTACTTC.